There are many counts of the clone carrying this TCR beta chain. As yet, its antigen is unknown. Samples came from axillary lymph nodes draining the breast cancer. One entry per CDR3 protein results from TCRdb running MiXCR on the multiplex PCR reads. The table lists about 140,000 distinct CDR3 sequences, over 25% of them singletons. These data come from a study of breast tumors, draining lymph nodes, adjacent tissues. Study results and limitations: The lymph node origin of tumor T cells was framed as consistent with a hypothesis, not demonstrated.

The CDR3 contains 12 residues. V was pared by 6 bases and J by 7 bases, with 12 bases between. Per the germline V gene, CDR1 is LNHDA and CDR2 is SQIVND (reference sequence). The specimen was axillary lymph node tissue. The gene calls are TRBV19 and TRBJ2-5; D remains unclear. The TCR sequence derives from a female donor with breast cancer. Some clones in this sample may be carry-over from other donors' samples. CDR3 coding DNA: TGTGCCAGTAGCCGGCAGATGGGGACCCAGTACTTC. It is translated as CASSRQMGTQYF.